This is a list of T cell receptor beta chains from one sample in a study of T-cell memory formation after mild COVID-19. MiXCR, applied by TCRdb to the 5' RACE reads, yields one record per CDR3 protein. The table includes 450,000 to 700,000 distinct CDR3 sequences, about a sixth detected once. The sequencing sample was made of PBMCs or a T cell subset sorted from them (not recorded which). These receptors all come from an adult woman who had mild COVID-19 (a few samples of this study predate the infection). Cell type and time point are not known. The CDR3 runs from the conserved cysteine through the conserved F or W. The D gene is left open where the match is weak. Where a row states a size, it is once, few, many or the class of an expanded clone; other rows omit it.

size	D	V	J	CDR3	DNA
few	-	TRBV6-1	TRBJ2-7	CASSEWGHGSSYEQYF	TGTGCCAGCAGTGAATGGGGACACGGAAGCTCCTACGAGCAGTACTTC
-	-	TRBV3-1	TRBJ1-5	CASSWDTRQPQHF	TGTGCCAGCAGCTGGGACACGCGGCAGCCCCAGCATTTT
-	-	TRBV20-1	TRBJ2-1	CSARGSFALGALF	-
-	-	TRBV7-2	TRBJ1-5	CASSWTAYSNQPQHF	TGTGCCAGCAGCTGGACAGCTTATAGCAATCAGCCCCAGCATTTT
few	-	TRBV5-1	TRBJ2-5	CASSLGERSETQYF	TGCGCCAGCAGCTTGGGTGAACGAAGCGAGACCCAGTACTTC
few	-	TRBV4-1	TRBJ1-5	CASSQAETAGDQPQHF	TGCGCCAGCAGCCAAGCGGAGACAGCCGGGGATCAGCCCCAGCATTTT
few	TRBD1	TRBV9	TRBJ1-3	CASSLQKGQGPGNTIYF	TGTGCCAGCAGCCTCCAAAAGGGACAGGGCCCTGGAAACACCATATATTTT
-	-	TRBV4-1	TRBJ1-2	CASSPVGGPNYGYTF	TGCGCCAGCAGCCCGGTTGGGGGACCTAACTATGGCTACACCTTC
few	TRBD1	TRBV20-1	TRBJ2-1	CSAAGTARNEQFF	TGCAGTGCAGCCGGGACAGCTCGGAATGAGCAGTTCTTC
-	-	TRBV6-2/TRBV6-3	TRBJ2-2	CASSYYWATGELFF	TGTGCCAGCAGTTACTATTGGGCCACCGGGGAGCTGTTTTTT
-	TRBD1	TRBV5-1	TRBJ1-1	CASREDRGTLGTEAFF	TGCGCCAGCAGGGAGGACAGGGGTACGCTAGGAACTGAAGCTTTCTTT
-	-	TRBV5-4	TRBJ2-5	CAMVIGARETQYF	TGTGCCATGGTGATCGGGGCCCGAGAGACCCAGTACTTC
few	TRBD2	TRBV7-6	TRBJ2-7	CASSQSGLAGYEQYF	TGTGCCAGCAGCCAATCGGGACTAGCGGGCTACGAGCAGTACTTC
-	-	TRBV5-6	TRBJ2-1	CASSLVLDEQFF	TGTGCCAGCAGCTTGGTGCTCGATGAGCAGTTCTTC
few	TRBD1	TRBV12-3/TRBV12-4	TRBJ2-5	CASSPTGAGETQYF	TGTGCCAGCAGTCCTACAGGGGCGGGAGAGACCCAGTACTTC
few	TRBD2	TRBV9	TRBJ2-1	CASSARRGGNEQFF	TGTGCCAGCAGCGCGAGACGGGGGGGGAATGAGCAGTTCTTC